The next 25 T cell receptor beta chains were all read from a single sample in a study of shared clonotypes between healthy human individuals. Terminally differentiated effector memory CD45RA+ cells were left out of the naive CD8 fraction, which was CD45RO-negative and positively selected for CCR7. Method: immunoSEQ multiplex PCR; TCRdb's copy keeps in-frame clones and lacks some. The sample lists millions of clones, about 95% occurring once. Sequencing was carried out using naive CD8+ T cells sorted from blood. Receptor source: a man aged 18 to 30 in good health.

For this clone: At the DNA level, this CDR3 is encoded by other sequences in the same sample as well. The genes are TRBV2 and TRBJ2-7; tentative D call: TRBD1 (6 bases). This CDR3 is 15 amino acids long. Germline CDR1 and CDR2: SNHLY and FYNNEI. V lost 0 bases to trimming and J lost 0 bases, with 9 bases between them. The chain's CDR3 is CASSEATGSSYEQYF. The CDR3 bases are TGTGCCAGCAGTGAAGCAACAGGGAGCTCCTACGAGCAGTACTTC.

V and J are TRBV6-5 and TRBJ1-1; possibly TRBD1 for D (6 bases). The CDR3 spans 14 residues. Germline V gene sequence: CDR1 MNHEY, CDR2 SVGAGI. V lost 6 bases, J lost 4 bases, and 15 bases lay in between. CDR3 loop: CASSYREGITEAFF. The CDR3 region has the DNA TGTGCCAGCAGCTACAGGGAAGGTATCACTGAAGCTTTCTTT.

This sequence joins TRBV25-1 and TRBJ2-5; no clear D. The germline gives CDR1 MGHDK, CDR2 SYGVNS. Trimming shortened V by 4 bases and J by 6 bases, and 6 bases separated the two germline ends. The CDR3 runs 11 residues. The CDR3 sequence is CASSGPQTQYF. CDR3 DNA sequence: TGTGCCAGCAGTGGCCCTCAGACCCAGTACTTC.

On this clone: Within the sample, other DNA sequences also encode this same CDR3. V gene TRBV27 combines with J gene TRBJ2-5; D might be TRBD1 (5 bases). The V gene lost 1 base and the J gene lost 5 bases, with 14 bases spanning the gap. The CDR3 loop spans 15 amino acids. The germline V gene has CDR1 MNHEY and CDR2 SMNVEV (reference sequence). The CDR3, as DNA: TGTGCCAGCAGTTTATTAGGCCAGGGTGGGGAGACCCAGTACTTC. Translating gives CASSLLGQGGETQYF.

The CDR3 loop is CASSDPLAGPPYEQYF. The CDR3 DNA sequence: TGTGCCAGCAGCGATCCGTTGGCAGGGCCACCCTACGAGCAGTACTTC. V is TRBV13 and J is TRBJ2-7; weak D call: TRBD1 (5 bases). The germline V and J ends were trimmed by 5 bases and 2 bases, with 19 bases remaining between them. Germline loops: CDR1 PRHDT, CDR2 FYEKMQ (reference sequence). This CDR3 region has 16 residues.

As regards this clone: This sample includes further DNA sequences coding for the same CDR3. The rearrangement uses TRBV30 and TRBJ2-1, with TRBD2 as a possible D gene (6 bases). Between the trimmed V and J ends, which lost 1 base and 8 bases, there was a span of 9 bases. CDR3 size: 12 residues. The germline gives CDR1 GTSNPN, CDR2 SVGIG (reference sequence). The DNA of the CDR3 is TGTGCCTGGAGTGGAGGAGGGGATGAGCAGTTCTTC. It is translated as CAWSGGGDEQFF.

The rearrangement uses TRBV19 and TRBJ2-2, with 7 bases lining up with TRBD1. With V trimmed by 1 base and J by 1 base, 0 bases remained unmatched. Germline V CDR1 and CDR2: LNHDA, SQIVND (reference sequence). This CDR3 spans 15 amino acids. CDR3: CASSIGTGNTGELFF. The CDR3, as DNA: TGTGCCAGTAGTATAGGGACAGGGAACACCGGGGAGCTGTTTTTT.

Notes on this clone: The identical CDR3 is also encoded by other nucleotide sequences in the sample. This chain links TRBV6-5 with TRBJ2-7; 8 bases are shared with TRBD1. V lost 2 bases, J lost 4 bases, and 1 base stayed unmatched. Germline CDR1 MNHEY, CDR2 SVGAGI. The CDR3 runs to 13 residues. The CDR3 loop reads CASSYDRGYEQYF. In DNA, the CDR3 is TGTGCCAGCAGTTACGACAGGGGTTACGAGCAGTACTTC.

The sample holds one count of this clone. The rearrangement joins TRBV28 to TRBJ1-4; D is undetermined. This CDR3 is 16 amino acids long. Trimming shortened V by 4 bases and J by 0 bases, and 12 bases separated the two germline ends. Germline CDR1 is MDHEN and CDR2 is SYDVKM. The CDR3 DNA sequence: TGTGCCAGCAGTTCGGTCTTCAGAGCAACTAATGAAAAACTGTTTTTT. Residues: CASSSVFRATNEKLFF.

The rearrangement joins TRBV7-9 to TRBJ2-1, with TRBD2 identical over 12 bases. With V trimmed by 6 bases and J by 2 bases, 5 bases remained unmatched. Germline V gene lookup returns CDR1 SEHNR and CDR2 FQNEAQ (reference sequence). There are 16 residues in the CDR3. In DNA, the CDR3 is TGTGCCAGCAGTGAATCTAGCGGGGGGGCCTACAATGAGCAGTTCTTC. It is translated as CASSESSGGAYNEQFF.

Remarks on this clone: Other DNA sequences from this sample encode an identical CDR3 as well. Here the CDR3 reads CASSYLRTGELFF. DNA of the CDR3: TGTGCCAGCAGTTACCTGAGGACCGGGGAGCTGTTTTTT. The genes are TRBV6-5 and TRBJ2-2; no definite D call. The CDR3 consists of 13 residues. From germline, CDR1 is MNHEY and CDR2 SVGAGI. The V gene lost 2 bases and the J gene lost 5 bases, with 6 bases spanning the gap.

V usage is TRBV13 and J usage is TRBJ2-5, with 13 bases matching TRBD2. CDR1 is PRHDT, CDR2 FYEKMQ, per germline (reference sequence). The CDR3 spans 16 residues. Trimming at V came to 5 bases and at J to 6 bases, leaving 9 bases not matched to a gene. The CDR3 loop reads CASSPRLAGGGKTQYF. The CDR3 bases are TGTGCCAGCAGCCCGAGACTAGCGGGGGGTGGAAAGACCCAGTACTTC.

The chain has TRBV13 and TRBJ2-7; TRBD1 agrees at 7 bases. Germline V CDR1 and CDR2: PRHDT, FYEKMQ (reference sequence). After removal of 3 bases from V and 1 base from J, the junction contained 6 bases not matched to a gene. The CDR3 length is 15 residues. The CDR3 here is CASSLGSRGSYEQYF. CDR3 nucleotide sequence: TGTGCCAGCAGCTTGGGTAGCAGGGGGTCCTACGAGCAGTACTTC. Filled out from reference TRBV13 and TRBJ2-7, the complete variable domain reads AAGVIQSPRHLIKEKRETATLKCYPIPRHDTVYWYQQGPGQDPQFLISFYEKMQSDKGSIPDRFSAQQFSDYHSELNMSSLELGDSALYFCASSLGSRGSYEQYFGPGTRLTVT.

V and J are TRBV13 and TRBJ2-1; D might be TRBD1 or TRBD2, each matching 5 bases. Trimming stripped 4 bases from V and 0 bases from J, with 13 bases between. Germline CDR1 PRHDT, CDR2 FYEKMQ (reference sequence). The CDR3 covers 16 residues. The CDR3 spells CASSYRAGTSYNEQFF. DNA for the CDR3: TGTGCCAGCAGCTACCGAGCAGGGACCTCCTACAATGAGCAGTTCTTC.

This sequence joins TRBV28 and TRBJ1-6; D gene unclear. V was cut by 3 bases and J by 9 bases, with 18 bases left in between. The CDR3 covers 16 residues. The germline V gene encodes CDR1 MDHEN and CDR2 SYDVKM. CDR3 region: CASSLAIIHPGSPLHF. CDR3 nucleotides: TGTGCCAGCAGTTTGGCAATCATCCACCCAGGTTCACCCCTCCACTTT.

The rearrangement uses TRBV2 and TRBJ2-1; D unclear. This CDR3 spans 16 amino acids. Deletions cut 3 bases from V and 2 bases from J, with 14 bases between. CDR1 and CDR2 from the germline V gene are SNHLY and FYNNEI. Here the CDR3 reads CASSDPPGLTYNEQFF. The CDR3 coding sequence is TGTGCCAGCAGTGATCCCCCAGGCTTAACCTACAATGAGCAGTTCTTC.

The V and J genes are TRBV4-3 and TRBJ2-7; no clear D gene. The CDR3 is 15 amino acids. Germline values: CDR1 LGHNA, CDR2 YSLEER. Trimming removed 0 bases at V and 4 bases at J, with 13 bases between. For the CDR3, the DNA is TGCGCCAGCAGCCAAGAAAGCGACGCTTCTTACGAGCAGTACTTC. As protein: CASSQESDASYEQYF.

On this clone: Just one base apart from a much larger clone, this may be a read error. This chain links TRBV11-2 with TRBJ2-7, with TRBD2 matching 8 bases. The CDR3 sequence is 14 residues long. CDR1 is SGHAT, CDR2 FQNNGV, per germline. With V trimmed by 6 bases and J by 2 bases, 6 bases remained unmatched. The CDR3 region is CASSVGGAPYEQYF. The CDR3 bases are TGTGCCAGCAGTGTCGGGGGGGCCCCCTACGAGCAGTACTTC.

This chain joins TRBV4-1 and TRBJ2-7, with 11 bases lining up with TRBD1. The ends lost 0 bases at V and 3 bases at J; junction bases unmatched: 1. The CDR3 runs to 15 residues. The germline V gene encodes CDR1 MGHRA and CDR2 YSYEKL. CDR3: CASSQEGTGGYEQYF. The DNA of the CDR3 is TGCGCCAGCAGCCAAGAGGGGACAGGGGGCTACGAGCAGTACTTC.

The chain couples TRBV7-8 to TRBJ1-5; D not resolved. V dropped 1 base and J dropped 3 bases, with 4 bases sitting between them. Germline loops: CDR1 SGHVS, CDR2 FQNEAQ. The CDR3 loop spans 13 amino acids. The DNA for the CDR3 is TGTGCCAGCAGCTTAGGTCACAATCAGCCCCAGCATTTT. Encoded protein: CASSLGHNQPQHF.

The rearrangement joins TRBV9 to TRBJ2-3; TRBD2 aligns across 10 bases. There are 16 residues in the CDR3. V was clipped by 1 base and J by 0 bases; unmatched bases: 2. Germline-derived CDR1 and CDR2 are SGDLS and YYNGEE. The CDR3 nucleotides read TGTGCCAGCAGCGTAACTAGCGGGACCAGCACAGATACGCAGTATTTT. Protein sequence: CASSVTSGTSTDTQYF.

The V call is TRBV6-1, the J call TRBJ2-7; a weak D match, TRBD1 (6 bases). V shed 0 bases and J shed 5 bases, with 14 bases lying between them. The CDR3 runs to 15 residues. In germline, CDR1 is MNHNS, CDR2 SASEGT. The CDR3 protein is CASSEAPGTFDEQYF. The CDR3 DNA is TGTGCCAGCAGTGAAGCCCCCGGGACATTCGACGAGCAGTACTTC.

Only a few counts were recorded for this clone. The V and J genes are TRBV10-2 and TRBJ2-7; 8 nucleotides agree with TRBD2. Germline values: CDR1 WSHSY, CDR2 SAAADI. V gave up 2 bases and J gave up 4 bases; unmatched junction bases: 10. CDR3 size: 16 residues. The CDR3 here is CASSEPPGGGNYEQYF. Written as DNA, the CDR3 is TGCGCCAGCAGTGAGCCGCCGGGCGGGGGGAATTACGAGCAGTACTTC.

This clone turned up a few times. V usage is TRBV7-2 and J usage is TRBJ2-7; 8 nucleotides match TRBD1. The CDR3 contains 14 residues. V dropped 4 bases and J dropped 3; count of bases not matched to a gene: 5. Germline V gene lookup returns CDR1 SGHTA and CDR2 FQGNSA. CDR3 region: CASSSGTGYYEQYF. The CDR3 coding sequence is TGTGCCAGCAGCTCGGGGACAGGTTACTACGAGCAGTACTTC. The full variable domain, completed using reference TRBV7-2 and TRBJ2-7, is GAGVSQSPSNKVTEKGKDVELRCDPISGHTALYWYRQSLGQGLEFLIYFQGNSAPDKSGLPSDRFSAERTGGSVSTLTIQRTQQEDSAVYLCASSSGTGYYEQYFGPGTRLTVT.

This clone has a single count. The V gene is TRBV19, the J gene TRBJ1-2; 9 bases agree with TRBD1. Germline values: CDR1 LNHDA, CDR2 SQIVND (reference sequence). This CDR3 has 19 residues. After removal of 2 bases from V and 7 bases from J, the junction contained 20 bases not matched to a gene. CDR3 in amino acids: CASSIIPGQGFEIPSGYTF. In DNA form, the CDR3 reads TGTGCCAGTAGTATAATCCCGGGACAGGGATTTGAAATTCCCTCTGGCTACACCTTC.